This T cell receptor beta chain was sequenced in a study of T cell responses to AZD1222 COVID-19 vaccine. TCRdb's table, derived via immunoSEQ multiplex PCR, lists solely in-frame clones and lacks some. The sample shows 100,000 to 150,000 clones, approximately 85% of them seen only once. V lost 1 base to trimming and J lost 5 bases, with 14 bases between them. Germline CDR1 reads LGHDT; CDR2 reads YNNKEL (reference sequence). The CDR3 runs 15 residues. Study-wide points: Without day 14 samples, only post-peak T cell repertoires were studied. Across the whole spike, CD4 TCRs peaked at regions 160-218 and 743-854.

In the case of this clone: Its antigen is not known.

The TCR comes from an adult in good health. The source was peripheral blood, collected on day 0 of AZD1222 vaccination. The chain carries TRBV3-1 (or the pseudogene TRBV3-2) and TRBJ2-5; D gene unclear. The chain's CDR3 is CASSQALRTRETQYF. The CDR3 DNA is TGTGCCAGCAGCCAAGCTCTCAGAACAAGGGAGACCCAGTACTTC.